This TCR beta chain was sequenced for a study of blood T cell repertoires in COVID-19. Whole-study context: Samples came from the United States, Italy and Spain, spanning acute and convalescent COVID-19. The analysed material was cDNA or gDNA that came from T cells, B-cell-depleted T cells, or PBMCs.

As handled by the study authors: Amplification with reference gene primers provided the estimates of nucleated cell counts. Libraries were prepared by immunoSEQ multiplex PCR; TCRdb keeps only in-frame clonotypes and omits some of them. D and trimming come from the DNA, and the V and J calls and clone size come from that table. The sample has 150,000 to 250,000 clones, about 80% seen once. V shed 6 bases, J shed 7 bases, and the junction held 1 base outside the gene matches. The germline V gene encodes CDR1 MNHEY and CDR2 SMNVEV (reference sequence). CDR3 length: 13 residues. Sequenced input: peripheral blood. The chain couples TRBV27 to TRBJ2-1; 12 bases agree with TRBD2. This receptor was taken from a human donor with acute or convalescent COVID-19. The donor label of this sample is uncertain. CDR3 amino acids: CASRTSGGNEQFF. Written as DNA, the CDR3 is TGTGCCAGCAGGACTAGCGGGGGAAATGAGCAGTTCTTC.